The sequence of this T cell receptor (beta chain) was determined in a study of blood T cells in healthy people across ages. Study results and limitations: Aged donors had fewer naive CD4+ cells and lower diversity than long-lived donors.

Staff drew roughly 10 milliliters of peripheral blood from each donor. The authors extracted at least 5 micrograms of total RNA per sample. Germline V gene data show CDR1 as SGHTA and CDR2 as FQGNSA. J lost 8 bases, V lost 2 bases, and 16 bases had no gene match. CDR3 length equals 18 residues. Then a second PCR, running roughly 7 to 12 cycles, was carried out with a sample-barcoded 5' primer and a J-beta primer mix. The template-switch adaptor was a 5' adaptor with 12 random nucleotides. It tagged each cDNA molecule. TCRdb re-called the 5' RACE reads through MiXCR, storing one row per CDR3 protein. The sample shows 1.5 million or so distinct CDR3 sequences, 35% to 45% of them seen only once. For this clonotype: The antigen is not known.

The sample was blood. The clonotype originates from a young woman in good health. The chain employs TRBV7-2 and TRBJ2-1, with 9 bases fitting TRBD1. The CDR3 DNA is TGTGCCAGCAGCTTACAATGGCGCGACAGGGGGTTTAACGATGAGCAGTTCTTC. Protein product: CASSLQWRDRGFNDEQFF.